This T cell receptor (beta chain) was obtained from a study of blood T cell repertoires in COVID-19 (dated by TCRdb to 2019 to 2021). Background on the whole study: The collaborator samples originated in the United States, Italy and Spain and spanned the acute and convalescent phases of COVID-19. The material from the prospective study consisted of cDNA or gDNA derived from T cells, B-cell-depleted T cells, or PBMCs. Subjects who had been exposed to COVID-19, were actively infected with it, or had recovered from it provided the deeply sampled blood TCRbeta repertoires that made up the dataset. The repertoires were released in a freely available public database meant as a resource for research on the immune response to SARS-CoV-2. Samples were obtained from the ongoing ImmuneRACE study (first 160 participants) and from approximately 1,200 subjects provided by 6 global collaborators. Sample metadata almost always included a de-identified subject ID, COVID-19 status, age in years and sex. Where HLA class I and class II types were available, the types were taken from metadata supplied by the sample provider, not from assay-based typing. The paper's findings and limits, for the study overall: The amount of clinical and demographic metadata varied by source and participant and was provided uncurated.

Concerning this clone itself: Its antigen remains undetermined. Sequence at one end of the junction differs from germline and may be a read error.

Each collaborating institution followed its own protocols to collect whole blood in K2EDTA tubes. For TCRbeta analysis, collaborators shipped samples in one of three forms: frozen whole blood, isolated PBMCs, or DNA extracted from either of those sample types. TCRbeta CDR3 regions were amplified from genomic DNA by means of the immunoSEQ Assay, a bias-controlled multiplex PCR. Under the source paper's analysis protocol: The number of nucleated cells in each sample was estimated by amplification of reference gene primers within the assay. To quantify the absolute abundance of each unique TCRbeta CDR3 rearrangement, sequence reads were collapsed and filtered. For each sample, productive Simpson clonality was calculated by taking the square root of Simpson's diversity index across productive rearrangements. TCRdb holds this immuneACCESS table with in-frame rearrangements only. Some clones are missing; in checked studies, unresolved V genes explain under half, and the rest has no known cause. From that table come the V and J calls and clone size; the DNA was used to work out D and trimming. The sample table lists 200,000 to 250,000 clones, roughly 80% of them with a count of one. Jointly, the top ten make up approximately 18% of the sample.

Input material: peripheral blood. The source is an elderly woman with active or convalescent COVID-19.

The DNA sequence follows: TGTGCCAGCAGTTTAGGTGGAAGGGGCTTGCTCTTT. This is translated as CASSLGGRGLLF. The sequence joins TRBV12-3 or TRBV12-4 to TRBJ1-1; matching of 5 bases hints at TRBD1 as the D gene. There are 12 amino acids in the CDR3, from cysteine to phenylalanine inclusive. Left in the record is the CDR3 DNA by itself, 36 bases read in frame from the first base.